The 4 T cell receptor beta chains below were found in one sample sequenced in a study of identical twins. TCRdb recomputed calls from the 5' RACE reads with MiXCR, one row per CDR3 protein. The data contain 600,000 to 850,000 distinct CDR3 sequences, approximately 18% of them singletons. These data were also reused for a study on T cells expressing NK-cell markers.

Sequencing input: PBMCs. These receptors all stem from a woman aged 18-29 years in good health.

The chain combines TRBV12-3 or TRBV12-4 with TRBJ2-5, with 8 positions matching TRBD1. V shed 4 bases, J shed 9 bases, and the junction held 10 bases outside the gene matches. CDR3 length: 14 amino acids. The DNA of the CDR3 is TGTGCCAGCAGTTCAAGGGACAGGCGGGCGGCCCAGTACTTC. Translating gives CASSSRDRRAAQYF.

The chain carries TRBV6-1 and TRBJ2-3, with D possibly matching TRBD1 (6 bases). The V gene's germline CDR1 is MNHNS and CDR2 SASEGT. The CDR3 loop spans 15 amino acids. Deletions cut 5 bases from V and 1 base from J, with 13 bases between. DNA of the CDR3: TGTGCCAGCAGTATCCAGGGGATCGGCACAGATACGCAGTATTTT. This sequence encodes CASSIQGIGTDTQYF.

This rearrangement joins TRBV5-5 to TRBJ2-2, with D perhaps given as TRBD1 or TRBD2 (6 bases each). The CDR3 length is 16 residues. CDR1 and CDR2 (germline): SGHKS, YYEKEE (reference sequence). V lost 2 bases and J lost 3, with 14 bases in between. The CDR3 nucleotides read TGTGCCAGCAGCTTCGGGACACGGAGGGACACCGGGGAGCTGTTTTTT. Encoded protein: CASSFGTRRDTGELFF. The entire variable domain, with the rest obtained from reference TRBV5-5 and TRBJ2-2, is as follows: DAGVTQSPTHLIKTRGQQVTLRCSPISGHKSVSWYQQVLGQGPQFIFQYYEKEERGRGNFPDRFSARQFPNYSSELNVNALLLGDSALYLCASSFGTRRDTGELFFGEGSRLTVL.

This clonotype showed up just a few times. This rearrangement joins TRBV3-1 to TRBJ1-1; D perhaps matches TRBD1 (5 bases). With 3 bases removed from V and 4 bases from J, the gap between germline ends came to 9 bases. This CDR3 is 13 amino acids long. The germline CDR1 and CDR2 sequences are LGHDT and YNNKEL (reference sequence). This CDR3 is CASSQGGSTEAFF. For the CDR3, the DNA is TGTGCCAGCAGCCAGGGGGGGAGCACTGAAGCTTTCTTT.